This TCR beta chain is drawn from a study of T cells expressing NK-cell markers. TCRdb re-called the 5' RACE reads and catalogs CDR3 proteins one per entry, DNA excluded. The sample holds 350,000 to 400,000 distinct CDR3 sequences. The CDR3 has 15 residues. This TCR came from a woman aged 45-65 years in good health. The chain recombines TRBV12-3 or TRBV12-4 with TRBJ2-1; absent DNA, TCRdb's TRBD1 call cannot be checked. Specimen: blood T cells: a sorted CD56 or NKG2C T cell subset, CD4+ or CD8+ T cells, or bulk PBMC T cells (not recorded which). The CDR3 here is CASSLPGQGSNEQFF.